Listed below are T cell receptor beta chains from one sample, sequenced in a study of glioma-infiltrating T cells. TCRdb reprocessed the multiplex PCR reads with MiXCR, giving one entry per CDR3 protein. The sample contains fewer than 250,000 distinct CDR3 sequences, approximately 30% of which appear only once. The sequencing sample was made of glioma tissue, nonneoplastic brain tissue, or PBMCs (not recorded which). These receptors all come from a human donor with low-grade glioma or glioblastoma, undergoing nonglioma brain surgery, or in good health (not recorded which). CDR3s include the opening cysteine and the closing phenylalanine or tryptophan. D genes are given only for firm matches. Only part of the rows carry a size: once, few, many, or a class if the clone is expanded.

v_call	d_call	j_call	clone_size	cdr3_aa	cdr3_nt
TRBV20-1	TRBD1	TRBJ2-1	many	CSAPGQAYNEQFF	TGCAGTGCCCCAGGACAGGCCTACAATGAGCAGTTCTTC
TRBV28	-	TRBJ2-1	many	CASSFRGRNEQFF	TGTGCCAGCAGTTTCAGGGGACGGAATGAGCAGTTCTTC
TRBV6-1	-	TRBJ2-6	many	CASRIMAGRTGANVLTF	TGTGCCAGCAGGATTATGGCAGGCCGGACTGGGGCCAACGTCCTGACTTTC
TRBV18	-	TRBJ1-1	-	CASLSRSTLRNTEAFF	TGTGCCAGCTTATCACGATCAACCCTCCGGAACACTGAAGCTTTCTTT
TRBV11-2	TRBD2	TRBJ2-1	many	CASSGLAGVYEQFF	TGTGCCAGCAGCGGGCTAGCGGGAGTTTATGAGCAGTTCTTC
TRBV19	-	TRBJ2-1	-	CASSTQGLRNEQFF	TGTGCCAGTAGTACACAGGGACTAAGGAATGAGCAGTTCTTC
TRBV2	-	TRBJ2-3	many	CASSGDRAGADTQYF	TGTGCCAGCAGCGGGGACCGCGCTGGAGCGGATACGCAGTATTTT
TRBV28	-	TRBJ2-1	-	CVSAGSGLSYEQFF	TGTGTCTCAGCAGGGTCGGGACTCTCCTATGAGCAGTTCTTC
TRBV24-1	TRBD2	TRBJ2-5	few	CATSPSGRGSETQYF	TGTGCCACCAGCCCTAGCGGGAGAGGGTCGGAGACCCAGTACTTC
TRBV29-1	TRBD1	TRBJ1-2	-	CSVGGTGSDYGYTF	TGCAGCGTTGGGGGGACAGGGAGTGACTATGGCTACACCTTC
TRBV7-6	-	TRBJ2-1	-	CASSWGAGGGGDEQFF	TGTGCCAGCAGCTGGGGAGCAGGGGGGGGGGGGGATGAGCAGTTCTTC
TRBV20-1	-	TRBJ1-3	many	CSAGDPRGTGNTIYF	TGCAGTGCTGGAGACCCTCGGGGGACTGGAAACACCATATATTTT
TRBV3-1	-	TRBJ2-2	many	CASSQDPNTGELFF	TGTGCCAGCAGCCAAGATCCGAACACCGGGGAGCTGTTTTTT
TRBV20-1	TRBD1	TRBJ1-2	-	CGAREGADRGHGYTF	TGCGGTGCTAGAGAGGGGGCCGACAGGGGGCATGGCTACACCTTC
TRBV20-1	TRBD1	TRBJ2-7	many	CSARKGTGVYEQYF	TGCAGTGCTAGAAAAGGGACAGGGGTTTACGAGCAGTACTTC
TRBV28	-	TRBJ2-3	many	CASSLVGLSTDTQYF	TGTGCCAGCAGTTTAGTGGGCCTAAGCACAGATACGCAGTATTTT
TRBV19	TRBD1	TRBJ1-1	many	CASTLTGMNTEAFF	TGTGCCAGTACCCTGACAGGGATGAACACTGAAGCTTTCTTT
TRBV20-1	TRBD1	TRBJ2-1	many	CSARRDRGLNEQFF	TGCAGTGCTAGACGGGACAGGGGATTGAATGAGCAGTTCTTC
TRBV6-1	-	TRBJ1-1	-	CVSTRARVNTEAFF	TGTGTTAGCACCCGAGCGCGCGTGAACACTGAAGCTTTCTTT
TRBV7-2	-	TRBJ1-2	many	CASSLQPSARNGYTF	TGTGCCAGCAGCCTACAGCCCTCGGCGCGGAATGGCTACACCTTC
TRBV6-2/TRBV6-3	-	TRBJ1-5	many	CASKEPTGYQPQHF	TGTGCCAGCAAAGAGCCTACCGGGTATCAGCCCCAGCATTTT
TRBV29-1	-	TRBJ1-3	-	CSVGWGRGNTIYF	TGCAGCGTTGGGTGGGGTCGTGGAAACACCATATATTTT
TRBV27	-	TRBJ1-6	-	CASSLRGYQPLHF	TGTGCCAGCAGTCTCCGGGGGTATCAGCCCCTCCACTTT
TRBV9	-	TRBJ2-7	-	CASSVDVSYEQYF	TGTGCCAGCAGCGTTGATGTTTCCTACGAGCAGTACTTC
TRBV27	-	TRBJ1-5	many	CASSPGGGNQPQHF	TGTGCCAGCAGTCCCGGAGGGGGCAATCAGCCCCAGCATTTT
TRBV19	-	TRBJ2-7	-	CASSIGSGSTYEQYF	TGTGCCAGTAGTATAGGTTCAGGATCCACCTACGAGCAGTACTTC
TRBV18	TRBD1	TRBJ2-2	few	CASSRTPGTANTGELFF	TGTGCCAGCTCAAGAACCCCCGGGACAGCGAACACCGGGGAGCTGTTTTTT
TRBV6-2/TRBV6-3	-	TRBJ1-1	medium-sized	CASRELTPMNTEAFF	TGTGCCAGCAGGGAATTAACCCCTATGAACACTGAAGCTTTCTTT
TRBV5-1	TRBD1	TRBJ2-2	-	CASSPGTENTGELFF	TGCGCCAGCAGCCCGGGGACAGAAAACACCGGGGAGCTGTTTTTT
TRBV27	-	TRBJ1-3	-	CAGSVAGFGNTIYF	TGTGCCGGCAGCGTGGCCGGGTTTGGAAACACCATATATTTT
TRBV6-9	TRBD1	TRBJ2-1	-	CASSYAGGNEQFF	TGTGCCAGCAGTTATGCAGGGGGCAATGAGCAGTTCTTC
TRBV29-1	-	TRBJ1-2	-	CSVEGGNDGYTF	TGCAGCGTCGAAGGGGGGAACGATGGCTACACCTTC
TRBV7-2	-	TRBJ2-7	-	CASSAGSSAAYNEQYF	TGTGCCAGCAGCGCAGGCAGTAGTGCAGCCTACAACGAGCAGTACTTC
TRBV20-1	-	TRBJ2-1	many	CSAPVGGADNEQFF	TGCAGTGCGCCCGTGGGGGGGGCTGACAATGAGCAGTTCTTC
TRBV6-2/TRBV6-3	-	TRBJ2-7	many	CASQGHYEQYF	TGTGCCAGCCAGGGGCACTACGAGCAGTACTTC
TRBV5-4	-	TRBJ2-7	once	CASSPRGGGIHNEQYF	TGTGCCAGCAGCCCCCGAGGGGGAGGGATCCACAATGAGCAGTACTTC
TRBV4-2	-	TRBJ2-7	many	CASSQVEREQYF	TGTGCCAGCAGCCAAGTCGAGCGGGAGCAGTACTTC
TRBV29-1	-	TRBJ2-5	many	CSVLLGEETQYF	TGCAGCGTTCTCCTAGGTGAAGAGACCCAGTACTTC
TRBV28	-	TRBJ1-4	-	CASGGSNEKLFF	TGCGCCAGTGGGGGGAGTAATGAAAAACTGTTTTTT
TRBV2	-	TRBJ2-1	many	CASSEARGRYNEQFF	TGTGCCAGCAGTGAAGCGCGTGGCAGGTACAATGAGCAGTTCTTC
TRBV18	TRBD2	TRBJ2-3	many	CASSPSSGRTDTQYF	TGTGCCAGCTCACCTTCAAGCGGGAGGACAGATACGCAGTATTTT
TRBV3-1	TRBD2	TRBJ2-1	-	CASSPTSGTVNEQFF	TGTGCCAGCAGCCCGACTAGCGGGACGGTCAATGAGCAGTTCTTC
TRBV7-2	-	TRBJ1-4	many	CASSQQQGLWEKLFF	TGTGCCAGCAGCCAGCAACAGGGCCTTTGGGAAAAACTGTTTTTT
TRBV5-1	-	TRBJ2-2	few	CASSLDRVATGELFF	TGCGCCAGCAGCTTGGATAGGGTAGCCACCGGGGAGCTGTTTTTT
TRBV9	-	TRBJ2-7	few	CASSETRNSDEQYF	TGTGCCAGCAGCGAGACTAGGAACTCGGACGAGCAGTACTTC
TRBV5-4	-	TRBJ2-7	-	CASSLRDDTYEQYF	TGTGCCAGCAGCCTCCGGGATGACACTTACGAGCAGTACTTC
TRBV18	-	TRBJ1-4	-	CASSTDRSGNEKLFF	TGTGCCAGCTCAACTGACAGGTCGGGTAATGAAAAACTGTTTTTT
TRBV5-1	-	TRBJ2-7	-	CASSLATDADEQYF	TGCGCCAGCAGCTTGGCCACAGACGCGGACGAGCAGTACTTC
TRBV7-9	-	TRBJ2-1	many	CASSLQGSSYNEQFF	TGTGCCAGCAGCTTACAGGGGAGCTCCTACAATGAGCAGTTCTTC
TRBV4-1	TRBD2	TRBJ2-7	many	CASSQAGTYEQYF	TGTGCCAGCAGCCAAGCGGGGACCTACGAGCAGTACTTC
TRBV7-9	-	TRBJ1-2	many	CASSLAWGPGYGYTF	TGTGCCAGCAGCTTAGCGTGGGGGCCTGGCTATGGCTACACCTTC
TRBV19	-	TRBJ2-1	-	CASSMGTTYNEQFF	TGTGCCAGTAGTATGGGAACAACCTACAATGAGCAGTTCTTC
TRBV19	-	TRBJ2-2	-	CASRQGTRPGGLFF	TGTGCCAGTAGGCAAGGGACCAGACCCGGGGGGCTGTTTTTT
TRBV5-1	TRBD1	TRBJ1-2	many	CASSRGDRGSEGYTF	TGCGCCAGCAGCAGAGGGGACAGGGGGTCGGAGGGCTACACCTTC
TRBV18	-	TRBJ2-3	-	CASSRDPSDTQYF	TGTGCCAGCTCGCGGGACCCTTCAGATACGCAGTATTTT